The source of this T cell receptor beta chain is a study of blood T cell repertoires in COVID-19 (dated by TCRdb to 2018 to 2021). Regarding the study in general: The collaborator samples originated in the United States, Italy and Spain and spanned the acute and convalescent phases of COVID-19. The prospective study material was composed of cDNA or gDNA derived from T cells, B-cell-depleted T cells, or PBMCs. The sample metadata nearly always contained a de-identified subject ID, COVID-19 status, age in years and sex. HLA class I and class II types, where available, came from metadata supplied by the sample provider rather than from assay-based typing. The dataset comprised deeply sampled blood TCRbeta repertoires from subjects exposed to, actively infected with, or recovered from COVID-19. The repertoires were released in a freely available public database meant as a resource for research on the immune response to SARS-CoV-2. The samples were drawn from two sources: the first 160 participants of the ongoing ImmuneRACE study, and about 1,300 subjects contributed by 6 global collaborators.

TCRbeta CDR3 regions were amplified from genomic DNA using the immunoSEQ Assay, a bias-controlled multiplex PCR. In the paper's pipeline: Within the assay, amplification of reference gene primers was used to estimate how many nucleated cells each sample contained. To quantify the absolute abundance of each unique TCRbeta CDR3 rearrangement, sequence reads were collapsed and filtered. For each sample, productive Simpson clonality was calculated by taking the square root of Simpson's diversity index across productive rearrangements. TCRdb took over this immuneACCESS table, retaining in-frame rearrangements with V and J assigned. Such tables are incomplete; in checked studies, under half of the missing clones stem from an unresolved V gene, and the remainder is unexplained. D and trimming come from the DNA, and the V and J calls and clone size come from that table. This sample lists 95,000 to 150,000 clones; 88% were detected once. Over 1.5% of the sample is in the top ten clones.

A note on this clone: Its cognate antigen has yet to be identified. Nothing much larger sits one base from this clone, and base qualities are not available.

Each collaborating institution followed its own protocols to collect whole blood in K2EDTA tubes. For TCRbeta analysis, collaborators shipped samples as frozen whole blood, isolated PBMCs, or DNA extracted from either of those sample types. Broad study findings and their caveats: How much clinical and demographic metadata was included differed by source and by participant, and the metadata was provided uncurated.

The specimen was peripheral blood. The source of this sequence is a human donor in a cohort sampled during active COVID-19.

The CDR3 reads CASSNVDRENTEAFF. The nucleotide sequence reads as follows: TGTGCCAGCAGTAATGTGGACAGGGAAAACACTGAAGCTTTCTTT. Here the chain combines TRBV28 and TRBJ1-1; 8 junctional bases match TRBD1. After removal of 5 bases from V and 2 bases from J, the junction retains 7 bases not matched to a gene. From the cysteine up to the phenylalanine, the CDR3 has a length of 15 residues. The kept DNA is CDR3 alone, 45 bases in frame from the first base. From the germline V gene, CDR1 is MDHEN and CDR2 is SYDVKM.